The 10 T cell receptor beta chains given below trace back to one sample, sequenced in a study of technical replicates of blood from a handful of donors. TCRdb's copy holds only in-frame clones and misses some; the assay was immunoSEQ multiplex PCR. The table has about 76,000 clones, roughly 91% seen once. Sequences were obtained from T cells isolated from PBMCs. All receptors come from a human donor in good health.

Only one count was recorded for this clone. This sequence joins TRBV7-9 and TRBJ2-7, with 12 bases aligning to TRBD1. Germline CDR1 is SEHNR and CDR2 is FQNEAQ (reference sequence). This CDR3 comprises 15 residues. With 5 bases clipped from V and 7 bases from J, the junction kept 9 bases outside the gene matches. CDR3 residues: CASSVTPGQGAEQYF. The CDR3 region has the DNA TGTGCCAGCAGCGTAACCCCGGGACAGGGGGCAGAGCAGTACTTC.

The V gene is TRBV13, the J gene TRBJ2-7, with 13 nucleotides matching TRBD2. Germline V gene sequence: CDR1 PRHDT, CDR2 FYEKMQ (reference sequence). The trim removed 4 bases at V and 7 bases at J, leaving 13 bases unmatched. The CDR3 totals 17 residues. This CDR3 reads CASSSGTSGMGFGEQYF. CDR3 DNA sequence: TGTGCCAGCAGCTCCGGGACTAGCGGGATGGGGTTTGGAGAGCAGTACTTC.

The chain employs TRBV28 and TRBJ1-4, with 7 positions matching TRBD1. The CDR3 loop spans 12 amino acids. Losses at the gene ends were 5 bases for V and 15 bases for J; bases not matched to a gene: 9. Per the germline V gene, CDR1 is MDHEN and CDR2 is SYDVKM. The CDR3 coding sequence is TGTGCCAGCAGTGTCTCCGACAGGGAGGTGTTTTTT. Translated, it gives CASSVSDREVFF.

V gene TRBV11-2 combines with J gene TRBJ1-1; 9 positions match TRBD1. The V gene end was trimmed by 5 bases and the J gene end by 0 bases; junction bases not matched to a gene: 13. CDR3 length equals 18 residues. Looked up from germline, CDR1 is SGHAT and CDR2 is FQNNGV. CDR3 amino acids: CASSPRGGTGWMNTEAFF. Written as DNA, the CDR3 is TGTGCCAGCAGCCCTAGGGGGGGGACAGGGTGGATGAACACTGAAGCTTTCTTT.

The rearrangement links TRBV10-2 to TRBJ1-1; D perhaps matches TRBD1 (6 bases). The CDR3 contains 13 residues. Deletions cut 5 bases from V and 8 bases from J, with 15 bases between. Germline V gives CDR1 WSHSY, CDR2 SAAADI. CDR3 nucleotide sequence: TGCGCCAGCAGTAATACAGGGTACGACGAAGCTTTCTTT. Encoded protein: CASSNTGYDEAFF.

The chain is built from TRBV28 and TRBJ2-1, with D perhaps TRBD1 (5 bases). V lost 2 bases and J 6 bases, leaving 11 bases between the germline ends. The germline V gene has CDR1 MDHEN and CDR2 SYDVKM. CDR3 length equals 14 residues. In nucleotides, the CDR3 is TGTGCCAGCAGTTTAGTACAGGCCGGCAATGAGCAGTTCTTC. Translating gives CASSLVQAGNEQFF.

This chain connects TRBV6-4 to TRBJ2-1; 10 bases match TRBD2. CDR3 length: 16 amino acids. V gave up 4 bases and J gave up 8 bases; unmatched junction bases: 11. The germline gives CDR1 MRHNA, CDR2 SNTAGT. The CDR3 loop is CASSGDERGGPHEQFF. The CDR3 nucleotides are TGTGCCAGCAGTGGGGACGAGCGGGGGGGCCCCCATGAGCAGTTCTTC.

As DNA, the CDR3 is TGCGCCAGCAGCTTCGAACTAGCGGGACGTCGAACAGATACGCAGTATTTT. Translation: CASSFELAGRRTDTQYF. The V call is TRBV5-1, the J call TRBJ2-3, with 10 nucleotides matching TRBD2. Germline lookup yields CDR1 SGHRS and CDR2 YFSETQ. The CDR3 sequence is 17 residues long. The junction had 9 bases not matched to a gene; V was cut back by 2 bases and J by 3 bases.

This clone has a handful of counts. The chain links TRBV5-1 to TRBJ1-1; D might be TRBD1 (5 bases). V shed 6 bases and J shed 4 bases, with 10 bases lying between them. The CDR3 loop spans 12 amino acids. Looked up from germline, CDR1 is SGHRS and CDR2 is YFSETQ. The CDR3 bases are TGCGCCAGCAAAGGGGATGGCACTGAAGCTTTCTTT. Amino acid sequence: CASKGDGTEAFF.

The rearrangement uses TRBV5-1 and TRBJ2-7; 11 bases match TRBD2. CDR1 is SGHRS, CDR2 YFSETQ, per germline. V trimming: 3 bases; J trimming: 2 bases; junction bases outside the gene matches: 10. The CDR3 is 17 residues long. The CDR3 DNA reads as TGCGCCAGCAGCTCCGGGACTAGCGGCCGAGGGGCCTACGAGCAGTACTTC. Protein sequence: CASSSGTSGRGAYEQYF.